These 14 T cell receptor beta chains share one sample of origin, sequenced in a study of long-term antiretroviral therapy in people with HIV. Researchers report immunoSEQ v3.0 was run at survey level. Using immunoSEQ multiplex PCR, the repertoire was profiled, and TCRdb retains in-frame clones only, with some absent. Of 15,000 to 20,000 clones listed, about 82% are singletons. The starting material was unsorted PBMCs, obtained 0.6 years after starting antiretroviral therapy. All receptors derive from a young woman with HIV.

This clone appeared a few times. This sequence joins TRBV28 and TRBJ1-2, with D perhaps matching TRBD1 (6 bases). The CDR3 totals 15 residues. Trimming pared 6 bases from V and 8 bases from J, leaving 22 bases between. CDR1 is MDHEN and CDR2 is SYDVKM in the germline V gene. The CDR3 loop reads CASREEGGTPWGYTF. The CDR3 bases are TGTGCCAGCAGAGAGGAGGGGGGGACCCCCTGGGGCTACACCTTC.

J is TRBJ2-1 and V is TRBV5-1; 9 nucleotides line up with TRBD1. Trimming removed 1 base from V and 5 bases from J; junction bases left unmatched: 7. The CDR3 length is 16 residues. Germline V CDR1 and CDR2: SGHRS, YFSETQ. The DNA of the CDR3 is TGCGCCAGCAGCTTGCGGGACAGGGTTGCGGACAATGAGCAGTTCTTC. Translation: CASSLRDRVADNEQFF.

The chain has TRBV6-4 and TRBJ2-3; 7 nucleotides agree with TRBD2. CDR1 and CDR2 from the germline V gene are MRHNA and SNTAGT. The CDR3 has 14 amino acids. V gave up 4 bases and J gave up 4 bases; unmatched junction bases: 5. The CDR3 reads CASSGGGGSDTQYF. The CDR3 nucleotides are TGTGCCAGCAGTGGCGGGGGAGGATCAGATACGCAGTATTTT.

The chain uses TRBV7-2 and TRBJ2-5, with 9 bases that match TRBD1. V lost 3 bases to trimming and J lost 6 bases; unmatched junction nucleotides: 14. CDR3 size: 17 residues. From germline, CDR1 is SGHTA and CDR2 FQGNSA. The CDR3, as DNA: TGTGCCAGCAGCTTTGAGGGGTCGGGACAGGGTTCGAAGACCCAGTACTTC. This codes for CASSFEGSGQGSKTQYF.

Concerning this clone itself: Other DNA sequences in this sample translate to the same CDR3. The CDR3 loop reads CSFVGLAENEQFF. In DNA, the CDR3 is TGCAGCTTTGTCGGACTAGCGGAGAATGAGCAGTTCTTC. This rearrangement joins TRBV29-1 to TRBJ2-1; 10 positions match TRBD2. The CDR3 loop spans 13 amino acids. The trim removed 8 bases at V and 7 bases at J, leaving 8 bases unmatched. Germline V gives CDR1 SQVTM, CDR2 ANQGSEA.

The chain combines TRBV9 with TRBJ1-5; D uncertain. The length of the CDR3 is 15 residues. Germline V lookup: CDR1 SGDLS, CDR2 YYNGEE. Trimming took off 0 bases at V and 6 bases at J, with 13 bases between the two ends. The CDR3 region is CASSVDGRRGQPQHF. In nucleotides, the CDR3 is TGTGCCAGCAGCGTAGACGGGAGACGGGGTCAGCCCCAGCATTTT.

The chain joins TRBV28 to TRBJ1-4; weak D call: TRBD1 (5 bases). In germline, CDR1 is MDHEN, CDR2 SYDVKM. The CDR3 has 15 residues. V gave up 10 bases and J gave up 8 bases, with 23 bases separating them. The CDR3 spells CATIGGVIKSEKLFF. CDR3 nucleotides: TGTGCCACCATTGGGGGGGTGATAAAGTCCGAAAAACTGTTTTTT.

The gene calls are TRBV28 and TRBJ1-5; no firm D call. The CDR3 is 15 amino acids. Germline V gene lookup returns CDR1 MDHEN and CDR2 SYDVKM. The V end lost 2 bases, the J end lost 4 bases, and 12 bases lay between the germline ends. The CDR3 DNA is TGTGCCAGCAGTTTAGCGGGATTCGGAAATCAGCCCCAGCATTTT. Protein sequence: CASSLAGFGNQPQHF.

The genes are TRBV4-1 and TRBJ2-1, with D possibly TRBD2 on 6 matching bases. Germline V gene data show CDR1 as MGHRA and CDR2 as YSYEKL. The CDR3 has 16 residues. V was trimmed by 1 base and J by 4 bases, leaving 14 bases between them. CDR3 coding DNA: TGCGCCAGCAGCCAAGGACTAGACGGCTCGTACAATGAGCAGTTCTTC. Translation: CASSQGLDGSYNEQFF.

This clone was seen only a few times. V and J are TRBV2 and TRBJ1-6, with a tentative D call TRBD1 (5 bases). Trimming removed 0 bases from V and 8 bases from J, with 11 bases in between. CDR1 and CDR2 from the germline V gene are SNHLY and FYNNEI. CDR3 length: 15 amino acids. CDR3 region: CASSEAGAVYSPLHF. DNA of the CDR3: TGTGCCAGCAGTGAAGCAGGGGCTGTCTATTCACCCCTCCACTTT.

The chain has TRBV11-2 and TRBJ2-1, with D possibly matching TRBD1 (6 bases). Germline CDR1 and CDR2: SGHAT and FQNNGV. Between the trimmed V and J ends, which lost 3 bases and 5 bases, there was a span of 20 bases. This CDR3 region has 17 residues. In DNA form, the CDR3 reads TGTGCCAGCAGCTTCTGGGGGCTAGTTACGATAAACAATGAGCAGTTCTTC. Encoded protein: CASSFWGLVTINNEQFF.

The V and J genes are TRBV2 and TRBJ1-5; 7 positions agree with TRBD1. The CDR3 totals 14 residues. Germline V gives CDR1 SNHLY, CDR2 FYNNEI. Germline trimming cut 6 bases from V and 7 bases from J; bases unmatched to any gene: 9. CDR3 in DNA: TGTGCCAGCAGGGATGACAGGGCGGGACAGCCCCAGCATTTT. It yields the protein CASRDDRAGQPQHF.

This chain uses TRBV27 with TRBJ2-1; 8 positions agree with TRBD1. The CDR3 has 14 amino acids. Per the germline V gene, CDR1 is MNHEY and CDR2 is SMNVEV (reference sequence). V dropped 2 bases and J dropped 6; count of bases not matched to a gene: 3. As DNA, the CDR3 is TGTGCCAGCAGTTTAACAGGGGGACGCAATGAGCAGTTCTTC. It yields the protein CASSLTGGRNEQFF.

In this sample, this clone turned up a few times. This rearrangement joins TRBV2 to TRBJ1-2, with 9 bases fitting TRBD1. V trimming: 5 bases; J trimming: 6 bases; junction bases outside the gene matches: 7. Germline CDR1 reads SNHLY; CDR2 reads FYNNEI. This CDR3 comprises 14 residues. The CDR3 DNA follows: TGTGCCAGCAGTTCGCTCGGGACAGGGCATGGCTACACCTTC. It encodes CASSSLGTGHGYTF.